The rows below give T cell receptor beta chains drawn from one sample of a study of blood T cell repertoires in COVID-19. Method: immunoSEQ multiplex PCR; TCRdb's copy keeps in-frame clones and lacks some. The sample contains about 92,000 clones, about 89% of which appear only once. The sequencing sample was made of peripheral blood. Receptor source: a human donor with active COVID-19. The donor label of this sample is uncertain. CDR3s include the opening cysteine and the closing phenylalanine or tryptophan. Clone sizes are given selectively: once, few, many, or a class where the clone is expanded.

cdr3_aa	v_call	clone_size	j_call
CASSVGPSASTDTQYF	TRBV9	-	TRBJ2-3
CASSALYGYTF	TRBV2	-	TRBJ1-2
CASSSVGREKLFF	TRBV3-1/TRBV3-2	-	TRBJ1-4
CASGRGHTGELFF	TRBV12-3/TRBV12-4	-	TRBJ2-2
CASTSWQGATYNSPLHF	TRBV10-2	-	TRBJ1-6
CATSPVGGGELFF	TRBV24-1	-	TRBJ2-2
CASSDAGTGGLETQYF	TRBV27	-	TRBJ2-5
CASSPRGLAGYEQYF	TRBV6-2/TRBV6-3	-	TRBJ2-7
CASSLNSYYEQYF	TRBV28	-	TRBJ2-7
CASSTETVNTEAFF	TRBV5-1	-	TRBJ1-1
CASRGLAEETQYF	TRBV6-5	-	TRBJ2-5
CASSPSTRSAQYF	TRBV11-3	once	TRBJ2-3
CASSRGTGYNEQFF	TRBV11-2	once	TRBJ2-1
CASSLIGGAQLTYEQYF	TRBV11-2	once	TRBJ2-7
CASSSSQGYEQYF	TRBV11-2	-	TRBJ2-7
CASSQLAGGPVNEQFF	TRBV3-1/TRBV3-2	-	TRBJ2-1
CASSYTGIPYEQYF	TRBV5-6	-	TRBJ2-7
CASSPTQTNYGYTF	TRBV6-5	-	TRBJ1-2
CASSPVGTGVPNYGYTF	TRBV3-1/TRBV3-2	-	TRBJ1-2
CASSLGSSGGLTDTQYF	TRBV13	-	TRBJ2-3
CASSFSPGLAGLADTQYF	TRBV7-2	-	TRBJ2-3
CASSTGERIDTQYF	TRBV5-1	-	TRBJ2-3
CASSVLTATDTQYF	TRBV9	-	TRBJ2-3
CASSQARGAQTDTQYF	TRBV3-1/TRBV3-2	-	TRBJ2-3
CASSDRAGGHDTQYF	TRBV25-1	-	TRBJ2-3
CASSIRGTGGLRETQYF	TRBV19	-	TRBJ2-5
CASSLSTGGYNEQFF	TRBV27	-	TRBJ2-1
CASSLAYRIDTEAFF	TRBV7-8	-	TRBJ1-1
CASTRRDLTYEQYF	TRBV21-1	-	TRBJ2-7
CASSNRAWGFDNSPLHF	TRBV5-1	-	TRBJ1-6
CASSRVGDSGNTIYF	TRBV4-1	-	TRBJ1-3
CAWSPWTSGGPGDTDTQYF	TRBV30	-	TRBJ2-3
CSGWEGGGGEQYF	TRBV29-1	-	TRBJ2-7
CASSLDGRRGRDGYTF	TRBV11-2	-	TRBJ1-2
CASSLVNREYEQYF	TRBV5-6	-	TRBJ2-7
CASSTGRGYEQYF	TRBV12-3/TRBV12-4	-	TRBJ2-7
CASSLQGANYEQYF	TRBV13	-	TRBJ2-7
CASSYSQGAPGELFF	TRBV6-6	-	TRBJ2-2
CASSRASGAYNEQFF	TRBV28	-	TRBJ2-1
CASSTGQAKKAFF	TRBV5-1	-	TRBJ1-1
CASSLGPQLPYEQYF	TRBV5-5	-	TRBJ2-7
CAISGGTGTGAPYGYTF	TRBV10-3	few	TRBJ1-2
CASSLVLSGELFF	TRBV7-9	-	TRBJ2-2
CASSDGQRNTEAFF	TRBV6-2/TRBV6-3	-	TRBJ1-1
CASSLGTGADTEAFF	TRBV7-2	-	TRBJ1-1